This TCR beta chain was obtained from a study of OX40 agonist ivuxolimab in advanced cancers. As for the study in general: Every 2 weeks, patients got intravenous ivuxolimab at one of six dose levels (0.01-10 mg/kg). Partial responses were seen in three patients, one with hepatocellular carcinoma and two with cutaneous melanoma. Broader study findings: Doses of 0.1 to 3.0 mg/kg were accompanied by clonal expansion of CD4+ and CD8+ blood T cells by week 6. Compared with CD4+, CD8+ T cells on average had more expanded clones.

The repertoire was sequenced with immunoSEQ multiplex PCR; TCRdb's copy has only in-frame clones and lacks some. Of around 74,000 clones detected, 75% to 90% appear once; the ten largest clones hold about 6%. For this clone: What it binds is not known.

Germline V CDR1 and CDR2: SEHNR, FQNEAQ (reference sequence). This CDR3 comprises 14 residues. V was pared by 1 base and J by 2 bases, with 8 bases between. This chain joins TRBV7-9 and TRBJ1-1, with D uncertain. The source was CD4+ or CD8+ T cells sorted from blood, collected in a trial of the OX40 agonist ivuxolimab. The TCR comes from an adult with an advanced solid tumor such as melanoma, head and neck, liver or kidney cancer. For the CDR3, the DNA is TGTGCCAGCAGCTTAGAAGGGATCAACACTGAAGCTTTCTTT. Its translation: CASSLEGINTEAFF.